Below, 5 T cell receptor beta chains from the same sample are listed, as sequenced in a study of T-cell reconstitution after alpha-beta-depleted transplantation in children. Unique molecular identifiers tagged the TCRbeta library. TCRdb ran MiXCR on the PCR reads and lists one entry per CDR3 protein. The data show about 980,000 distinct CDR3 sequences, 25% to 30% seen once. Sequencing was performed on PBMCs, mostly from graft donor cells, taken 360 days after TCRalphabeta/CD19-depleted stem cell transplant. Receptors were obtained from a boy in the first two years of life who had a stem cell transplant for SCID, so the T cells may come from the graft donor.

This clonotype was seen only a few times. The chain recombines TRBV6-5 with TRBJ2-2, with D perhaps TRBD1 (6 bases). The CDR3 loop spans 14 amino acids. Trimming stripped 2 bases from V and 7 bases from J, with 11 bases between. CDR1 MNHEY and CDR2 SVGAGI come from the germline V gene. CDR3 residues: CASSYVQGIGELFF. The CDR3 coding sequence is TGTGCCAGCAGTTACGTTCAGGGGATCGGGGAGCTGTTTTTT.

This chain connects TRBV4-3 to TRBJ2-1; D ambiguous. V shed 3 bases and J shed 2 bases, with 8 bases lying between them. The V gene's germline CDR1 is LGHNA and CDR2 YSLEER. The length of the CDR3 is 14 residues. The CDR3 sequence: CASSQGLTYNEQFF. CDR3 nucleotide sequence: TGCGCCAGCAGCCAGGGGTTGACCTACAATGAGCAGTTCTTC.

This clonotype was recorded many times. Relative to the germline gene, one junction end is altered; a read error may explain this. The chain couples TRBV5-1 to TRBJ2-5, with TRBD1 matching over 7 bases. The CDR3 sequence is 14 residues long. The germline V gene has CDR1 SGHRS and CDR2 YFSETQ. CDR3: CASSSGTDQETQYF. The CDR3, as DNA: TGTGCCAGCAGCTCCGGGACAGATCAAGAGACCCAGTACTTC.

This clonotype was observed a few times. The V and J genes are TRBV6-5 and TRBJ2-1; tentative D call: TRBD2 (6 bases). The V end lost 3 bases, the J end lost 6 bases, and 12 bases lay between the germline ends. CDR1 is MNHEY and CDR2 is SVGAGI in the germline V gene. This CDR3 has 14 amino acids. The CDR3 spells CASSYRRGINEQFF. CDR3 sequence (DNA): TGTGCCAGCAGTTATCGTCGGGGGATCAATGAGCAGTTCTTC.

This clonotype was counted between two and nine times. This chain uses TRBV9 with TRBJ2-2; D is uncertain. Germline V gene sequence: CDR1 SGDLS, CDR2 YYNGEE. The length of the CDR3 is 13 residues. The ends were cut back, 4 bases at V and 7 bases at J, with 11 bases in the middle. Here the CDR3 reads CASSTRPGGELFF. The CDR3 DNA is TGTGCCAGCAGCACACGACCGGGCGGGGAGCTGTTTTTT.